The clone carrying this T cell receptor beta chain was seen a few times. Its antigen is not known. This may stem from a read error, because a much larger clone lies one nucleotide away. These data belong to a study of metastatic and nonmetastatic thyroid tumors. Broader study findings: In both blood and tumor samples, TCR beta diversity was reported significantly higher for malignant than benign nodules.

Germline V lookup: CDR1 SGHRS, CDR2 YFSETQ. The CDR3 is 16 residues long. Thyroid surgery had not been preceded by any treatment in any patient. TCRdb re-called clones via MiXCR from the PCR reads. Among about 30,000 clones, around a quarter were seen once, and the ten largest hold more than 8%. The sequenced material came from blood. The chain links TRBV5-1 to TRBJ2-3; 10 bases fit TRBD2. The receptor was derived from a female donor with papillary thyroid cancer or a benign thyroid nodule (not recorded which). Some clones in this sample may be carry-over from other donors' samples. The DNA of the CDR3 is TGCTCCAGCAGCCTATTCCTAGCGGGGGTCACAGATACGCAGTATTTT. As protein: CSSSLFLAGVTDTQYF.